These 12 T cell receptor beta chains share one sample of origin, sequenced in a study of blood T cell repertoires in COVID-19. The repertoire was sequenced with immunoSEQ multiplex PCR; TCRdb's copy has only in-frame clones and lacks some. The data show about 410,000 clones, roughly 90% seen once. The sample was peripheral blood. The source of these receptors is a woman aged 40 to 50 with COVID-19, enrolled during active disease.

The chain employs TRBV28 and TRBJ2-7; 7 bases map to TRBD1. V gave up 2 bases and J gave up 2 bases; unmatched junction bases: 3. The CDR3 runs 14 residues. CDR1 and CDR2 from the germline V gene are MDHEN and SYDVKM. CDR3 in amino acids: CASSLPGQTYEQYF. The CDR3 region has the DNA TGTGCCAGCAGTTTACCGGGACAGACCTACGAGCAGTACTTC.

The CDR3 here is CASSFRTAYGYTF. The CDR3, as DNA: TGTGCCAGCAGCTTCCGGACAGCTTATGGCTACACCTTC. The chain carries TRBV7-2 and TRBJ1-2; a weak D match, TRBD1 (6 bases). Trimming took 3 bases from V and 5 from J, leaving 10 bases between them. Germline CDR1 SGHTA, CDR2 FQGNSA. This CDR3 comprises 13 residues.

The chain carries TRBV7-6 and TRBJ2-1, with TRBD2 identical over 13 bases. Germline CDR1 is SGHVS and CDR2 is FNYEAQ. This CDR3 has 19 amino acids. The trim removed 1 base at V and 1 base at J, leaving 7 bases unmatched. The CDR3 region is CASSLVTSGGYSSYNEQFF. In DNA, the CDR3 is TGTGCCAGCAGCTTAGTGACTAGCGGGGGGTACAGTTCCTACAATGAGCAGTTCTTC.

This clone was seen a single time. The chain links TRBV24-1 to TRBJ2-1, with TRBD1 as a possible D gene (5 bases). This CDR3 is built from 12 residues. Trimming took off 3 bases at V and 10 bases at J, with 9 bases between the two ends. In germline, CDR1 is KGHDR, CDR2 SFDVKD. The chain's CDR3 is CATSDRTYEQFF. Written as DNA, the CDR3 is TGTGCCACCAGTGATAGGACATACGAGCAGTTCTTC.

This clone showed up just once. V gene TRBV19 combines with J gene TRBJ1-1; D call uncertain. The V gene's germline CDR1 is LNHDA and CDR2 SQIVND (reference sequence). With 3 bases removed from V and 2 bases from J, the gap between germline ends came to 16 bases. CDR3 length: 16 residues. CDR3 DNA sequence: TGTGCCAGTAGTATTTTTTTAGGAGGAATTAACACTGAAGCTTTCTTT. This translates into CASSIFLGGINTEAFF.

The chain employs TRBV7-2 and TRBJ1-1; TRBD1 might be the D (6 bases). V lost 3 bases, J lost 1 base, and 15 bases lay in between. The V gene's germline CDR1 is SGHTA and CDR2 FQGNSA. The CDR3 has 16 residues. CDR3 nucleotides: TGTGCCAGCAGCTTTGGACAGCGAGGGGCGAACACTGAAGCTTTCTTT. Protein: CASSFGQRGANTEAFF.

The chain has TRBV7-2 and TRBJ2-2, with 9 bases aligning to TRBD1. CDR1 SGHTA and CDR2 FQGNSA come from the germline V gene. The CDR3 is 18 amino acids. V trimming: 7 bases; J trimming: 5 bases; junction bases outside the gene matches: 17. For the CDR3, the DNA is TGTGCCAGCATCCTACAGACGGGACAGGGCTGGCGGACCGGGGAGCTGTTTTTT. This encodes CASILQTGQGWRTGELFF.

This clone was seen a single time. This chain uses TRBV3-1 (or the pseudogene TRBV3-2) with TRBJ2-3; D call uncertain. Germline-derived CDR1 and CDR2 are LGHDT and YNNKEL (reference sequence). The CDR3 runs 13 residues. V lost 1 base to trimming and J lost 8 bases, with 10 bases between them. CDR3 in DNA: TGTGCCAGCAGCCAAGTTGATACGGGTACGCAGTATTTT. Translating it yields CASSQVDTGTQYF.

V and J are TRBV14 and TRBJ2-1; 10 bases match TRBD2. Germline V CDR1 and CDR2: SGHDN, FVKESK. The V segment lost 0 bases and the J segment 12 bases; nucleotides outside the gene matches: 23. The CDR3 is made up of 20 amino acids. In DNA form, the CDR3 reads TGTGCCAGCAGCCAAGATCACACTAGCGGGGTGGGCTCCGAGTCTGAGGGGCAGTTCTTC. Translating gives CASSQDHTSGVGSESEGQFF. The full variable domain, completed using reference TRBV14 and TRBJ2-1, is EAGVTQFPSHSVIEKGQTVTLRCDPISGHDNLYWYRRVMGKEIKFLLHFVKESKQDESGMPNNRFLAERTGGTYSTLKVQPAELEDSGVYFCASSQDHTSGVGSESEGQFFGPGTRLTVL.

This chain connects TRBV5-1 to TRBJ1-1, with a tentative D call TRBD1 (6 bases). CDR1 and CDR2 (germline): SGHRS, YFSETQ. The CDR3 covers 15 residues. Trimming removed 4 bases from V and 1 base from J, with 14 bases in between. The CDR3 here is CASSEGQPQNTEAFF. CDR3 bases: TGCGCCAGCAGCGAAGGACAGCCTCAGAACACTGAAGCTTTCTTT.

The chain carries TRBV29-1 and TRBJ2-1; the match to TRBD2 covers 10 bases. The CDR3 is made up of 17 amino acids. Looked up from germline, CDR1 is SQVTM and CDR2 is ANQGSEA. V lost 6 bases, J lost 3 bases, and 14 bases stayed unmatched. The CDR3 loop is CSVIEKRTSGLYNEQFF. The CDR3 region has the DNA TGCAGCGTCATTGAGAAGAGGACTAGCGGACTCTACAATGAGCAGTTCTTC.

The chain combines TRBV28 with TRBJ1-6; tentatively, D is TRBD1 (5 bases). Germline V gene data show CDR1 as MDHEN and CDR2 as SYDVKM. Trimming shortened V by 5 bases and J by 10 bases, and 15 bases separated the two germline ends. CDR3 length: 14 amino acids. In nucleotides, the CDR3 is TGTGCCAGCAGTGTCAGGGTCCCCCGGTCACCCCTCCACTTT. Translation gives CASSVRVPRSPLHF.